Each of the 17 T cell receptor beta chains below was sequenced from the same sample in a study of T cell responses to AZD1222 COVID-19 vaccine. Some clones are missing from TCRdb's copy, which holds only in-frame ones; the method was immunoSEQ multiplex PCR. The sample carries roughly 120,000 clones, about 85% recorded once. This specimen consisted of peripheral blood, obtained on day 0 of AZD1222 vaccination. These receptors were taken from an adult in good health.

This chain links TRBV9 with TRBJ1-4; 7 bases are shared with TRBD1. This CDR3 is 15 amino acids long. J lost 6 bases, V lost 0 bases, and 5 bases had no gene match. Germline values: CDR1 SGDLS, CDR2 YYNGEE. CDR3 sequence: CASSVGKGAHEKLFF. The CDR3 coding sequence is TGTGCCAGCAGCGTAGGGAAGGGGGCGCATGAAAAACTGTTTTTT. The full variable domain, with the rest looked up from reference TRBV9 and TRBJ1-4, is DSGVTQTPKHLITATGQRVTLRCSPRSGDLSVYWYQQSLDQGLQFLIQYYNGEERAKGNILERFSAQQFPDLHSELNLSSLELGDSALYFCASSVGKGAHEKLFFGSGTQLSVL.

This chain connects TRBV19 to TRBJ1-1, with 9 nucleotides matching TRBD1. The CDR3 is 16 residues long. Trimming cost V 4 bases and J 4 bases; bases outside gene matches: 10. From germline, CDR1 is LNHDA and CDR2 SQIVND (reference sequence). In nucleotides, the CDR3 is TGTGCCAGTAGTAGGCAAACAGGGGGCGCGGGCACTGAAGCTTTCTTT. This codes for CASSRQTGGAGTEAFF.

The chain has TRBV28 and TRBJ2-1; the D is unclear. CDR3 size: 13 residues. CDR1 MDHEN and CDR2 SYDVKM come from the germline V gene. Between the trimmed V and J ends, which lost 5 bases and 5 bases, there was a span of 10 bases. The CDR3 here is CASSLGRHNEQFF. CDR3 bases: TGTGCCAGCAGTCTAGGCAGACACAATGAGCAGTTCTTC.

This clone appeared once. CDR3 sequence (DNA): TGTGCCAGCAGCGTTACCTCCGGGGGGCGCACAGATACGCAGTATTTT. Amino acids: CASSVTSGGRTDTQYF. The rearrangement uses TRBV9 and TRBJ2-3; weak D call: TRBD2 (7 bases). This CDR3 region has 16 residues. Trimming left V 2 bases short and J 1 base short, with 14 bases between. Per germline, CDR1 SGDLS and CDR2 YYNGEE.

The J gene is TRBJ2-1, the V gene TRBV6-6; 14 bases are shared with TRBD2. Per the germline V gene, CDR1 is MNHNY and CDR2 is SVGAGI (reference sequence). Unmatched junction bases numbered 7, after V lost 6 bases and J lost 9 bases. The CDR3 consists of 15 residues. CDR3 protein: CASSQTSGGAVEQFF. For the CDR3, the DNA is TGTGCCAGCAGCCAGACTAGCGGGGGGGCAGTTGAGCAGTTCTTC.

The chain recombines TRBV24-1 with TRBJ2-3, with D perhaps matching TRBD1 or TRBD2 (7 bases each). The CDR3 sequence is 15 residues long. The germline V gene has CDR1 KGHDR and CDR2 SFDVKD. V gave up 6 bases and J gave up 3 bases, with 15 bases separating them. The CDR3 is CATSLGQGGTDTQYF. CDR3 nucleotides: TGTGCCACCAGTCTAGGGCAGGGGGGGACAGATACGCAGTATTTT.

The chain has TRBV4-1 and TRBJ1-1, with D uncertain. V was trimmed by 4 bases and J by 2 bases, leaving 8 bases between them. The CDR3 is 13 amino acids. The germline V gene encodes CDR1 MGHRA and CDR2 YSYEKL. The CDR3: CASSPSGNTEAFF. The CDR3 DNA follows: TGCGCCAGCAGCCCTTCGGGAAACACTGAAGCTTTCTTT.

As for this clone: The junction departs from the called germline gene at one end, perhaps through a read error. This chain joins TRBV2 and TRBJ1-6; D is unresolved. The CDR3 runs 14 residues. Germline lookup yields CDR1 SNHLY and CDR2 FYNNEI. The CDR3 DNA follows: TGTGCCAGCAGTGAAACACTTCTCCTGGCAACTCCGGGCTTT. Amino acid sequence: CASSETLLLATPGF.

This clone was counted a single time. The chain combines TRBV7-9 with TRBJ2-7; 8 bases are shared with TRBD2. The J segment lost 3 bases and the V segment lost 7 bases, leaving 8 bases of the junction unmatched. Germline CDR1 SEHNR, CDR2 FQNEAQ (reference sequence). The length of the CDR3 is 14 residues. CDR3 in amino acids: CASNIAGRDYEQYF. CDR3 bases: TGTGCCAGCAACATAGCGGGGCGGGACTACGAGCAGTACTTC. Combining the CDR3 with reference TRBV7-9 and TRBJ2-7 gives the whole variable domain DTGVSQNPRHKITKRGQNVTFRCDPISEHNRLYWYRQTLGQGPEFLTYFQNEAQLEKSRLLSDRFSAERPKGSFSTLEIQRTEQGDSAMYLCASNIAGRDYEQYFGPGTRLTVT.

The chain uses TRBV7-2 and TRBJ1-2; D possibly corresponds to TRBD1 (6 bases). CDR1 is SGHTA, CDR2 FQGNSA, per germline. V was trimmed by 1 base and J by 0 bases, leaving 18 bases between them. This CDR3 has 18 amino acids. The CDR3 DNA follows: TGTGCCAGCAGCTTAGTTGGGGGTGTGCAGGGGACTAACTATGGCTACACCTTC. This sequence encodes CASSLVGGVQGTNYGYTF.

The rearrangement uses TRBV14 and TRBJ2-3; no clear D. The CDR3 loop spans 12 amino acids. The V gene's germline CDR1 is SGHDN and CDR2 FVKESK. The ends were cut back, 3 bases at V and 2 bases at J, with 3 bases in the middle. DNA of the CDR3: TGTGCCAGCAGCCAGCCCACAGATACGCAGTATTTT. Its translation is CASSQPTDTQYF.

The J gene is TRBJ2-7, the V gene TRBV7-2; 12 bases are a match to TRBD2. J gave up 4 bases and V 5 bases, and 6 bases lay outside the gene matches. The V gene's germline CDR1 is SGHTA and CDR2 FQGNSA. CDR3 length equals 15 residues. The CDR3 region has the DNA TGTGCCAGCAGCCCAGGACTAGCGGGGAAATACGAGCAGTACTTC. Translation gives CASSPGLAGKYEQYF.

The DNA of the CDR3 is TGTGCCAGCAGAAGGGGGCAGGTAGGTCAGCCCCAGCATTTT. Encoded protein: CASRRGQVGQPQHF. The chain combines TRBV28 with TRBJ1-5; 7 bases agree with TRBD1. Germline lookup yields CDR1 MDHEN and CDR2 SYDVKM. V shed 6 bases and J 6 bases; nucleotides not matched to a gene: 8. This CDR3 comprises 14 residues.

V and J are TRBV7-2 and TRBJ2-6; D is tentatively TRBD1 or TRBD2 (6 bases each). Germline V gives CDR1 SGHTA, CDR2 FQGNSA. CDR3 length: 16 residues. V lost 1 base to trimming and J lost 4 bases, with 11 bases between them. The CDR3 sequence is CASSLGGASGANVLTF. The CDR3 DNA sequence: TGTGCCAGCAGCTTAGGGGGGGCGAGCGGGGCCAACGTCCTGACTTTC.

The rearrangement joins TRBV27 to TRBJ2-7; 7 positions agree with TRBD2. Germline V lookup: CDR1 MNHEY, CDR2 SMNVEV (reference sequence). The CDR3 is 13 amino acids. With 3 bases clipped from V and 9 bases from J, the junction kept 8 bases outside the gene matches. DNA for the CDR3: TGTGCCAGCAGTTTCCGGGGGGAAGGCGTGCAGTACTTC. Protein product: CASSFRGEGVQYF.

The chain is built from TRBV3-1 (or the pseudogene TRBV3-2) and TRBJ1-1; a weak D match, TRBD1 (6 bases). V was trimmed by 3 bases and J by 6 bases, leaving 17 bases between them. This CDR3 comprises 15 residues. Germline V gene sequence: CDR1 LGHDT, CDR2 YNNKEL (reference sequence). CDR3 sequence (DNA): TGTGCCAGCAGCCAGAAGCGGACAGTCCCCCCTGAAGCTTTCTTT. The encoded protein is CASSQKRTVPPEAFF.

The CDR3 DNA sequence: TGTGCCAGCAGTCCGGGACTAGCGGGCACCGGTACGCAGTATTTT. Translated, it gives CASSPGLAGTGTQYF. V gene TRBV27 combines with J gene TRBJ2-3; TRBD2 aligns across 12 bases. The CDR3 loop spans 15 amino acids. Trimming cost V 5 bases and J 8 bases; bases outside gene matches: 8. Germline V gene data show CDR1 as MNHEY and CDR2 as SMNVEV (reference sequence).